This TCR beta chain was retrieved from a study of OX40 agonist ivuxolimab in advanced cancers. On the study more broadly: Ivuxolimab, an agonist antibody against OX40 (CD134), was given to patients.

Note on this clone: The target antigen is unknown.

J was trimmed by 8 bases and V by 2 bases; bases with no gene match: 6. The CDR3 is 14 amino acids. Germline V gives CDR1 MNHEY, CDR2 SMNVEV (reference sequence). TCRdb keeps only in-frame clones here, not all; method: immunoSEQ multiplex PCR. The sample holds 50,000 or so clones; around four fifths are singletons and the top ten take about 0.74%. Study-wide results and limits: The authors also found low normalized T-cell clonal expansion in some nonresponders. At doses 0.1 to 3.0 mg/kg, CD4+ and CD8+ clones expanded.

This receptor was taken from an adult with an advanced solid tumor such as melanoma, head and neck, liver or kidney cancer. The chain couples TRBV27 to TRBJ2-5; 9 bases are a match to TRBD2. The sample in question was CD4+ or CD8+ T cells sorted from blood, obtained in a trial of the OX40 agonist ivuxolimab. The CDR3 region is CASSLGFSGGTQYF. The DNA of the CDR3 is TGTGCCAGCAGTTTAGGGTTTAGCGGGGGCACCCAGTACTTC.